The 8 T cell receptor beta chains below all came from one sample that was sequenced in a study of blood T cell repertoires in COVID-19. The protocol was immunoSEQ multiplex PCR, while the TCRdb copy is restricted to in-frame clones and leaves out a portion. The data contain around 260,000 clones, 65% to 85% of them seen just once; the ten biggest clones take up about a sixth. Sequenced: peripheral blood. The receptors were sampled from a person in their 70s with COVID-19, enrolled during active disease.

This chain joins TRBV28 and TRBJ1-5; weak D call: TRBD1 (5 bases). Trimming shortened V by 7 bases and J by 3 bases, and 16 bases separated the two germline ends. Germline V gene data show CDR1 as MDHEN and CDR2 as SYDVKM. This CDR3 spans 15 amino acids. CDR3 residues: CASTYPRATNQPQHF. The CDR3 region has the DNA TGTGCCAGCACCTACCCCAGGGCTACCAATCAGCCCCAGCATTTT.

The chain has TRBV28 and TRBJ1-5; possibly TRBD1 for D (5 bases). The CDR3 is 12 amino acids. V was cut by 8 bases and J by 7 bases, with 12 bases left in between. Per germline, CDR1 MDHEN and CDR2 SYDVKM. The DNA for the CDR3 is TGTGCCAGCGTTACTCAGGGACAGCCCCAGCATTTT. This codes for CASVTQGQPQHF.

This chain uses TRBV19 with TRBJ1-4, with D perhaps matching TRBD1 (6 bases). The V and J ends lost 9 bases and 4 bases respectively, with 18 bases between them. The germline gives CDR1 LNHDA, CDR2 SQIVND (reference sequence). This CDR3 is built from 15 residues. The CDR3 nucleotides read TGTGCCAGCAAAGGGGGAAGGGATGGTAATGAAAAACTGTTTTTT. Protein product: CASKGGRDGNEKLFF.

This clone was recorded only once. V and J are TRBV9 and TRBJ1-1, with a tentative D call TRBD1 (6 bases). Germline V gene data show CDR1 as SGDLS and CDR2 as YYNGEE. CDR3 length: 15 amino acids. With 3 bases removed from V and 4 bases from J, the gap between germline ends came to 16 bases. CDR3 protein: CASSETVGGGTEAFF. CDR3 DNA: TGTGCCAGCAGCGAGACAGTTGGGGGCGGCACTGAAGCTTTCTTT.

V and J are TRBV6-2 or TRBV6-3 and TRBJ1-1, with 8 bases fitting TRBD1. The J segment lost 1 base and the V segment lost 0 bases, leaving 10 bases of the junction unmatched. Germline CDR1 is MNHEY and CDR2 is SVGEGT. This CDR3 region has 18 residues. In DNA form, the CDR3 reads TGTGCCAGCAGTTACTCCCATTACCAACAGGGGGAGAACACTGAAGCTTTCTTT. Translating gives CASSYSHYQQGENTEAFF.

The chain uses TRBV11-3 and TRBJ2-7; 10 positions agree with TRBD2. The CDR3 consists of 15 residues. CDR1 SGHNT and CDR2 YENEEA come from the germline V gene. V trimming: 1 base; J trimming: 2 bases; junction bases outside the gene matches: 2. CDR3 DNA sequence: TGTGCCAGCAGCTTAGTAGCGGGAGGAGCCTACGAGCAGTACTTC. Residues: CASSLVAGGAYEQYF.

The CDR3 DNA is TGTGCCAGCAGCGATGGACAGGCGGTTAACACCATATATTTT. Protein product: CASSDGQAVNTIYF. V usage is TRBV5-4 and J usage is TRBJ1-3; 7 positions match TRBD1. V gave up 4 bases and J gave up 7 bases; unmatched junction bases: 8. The CDR3 totals 14 residues. Germline V lookup: CDR1 SGHNT, CDR2 YYREEE (reference sequence).

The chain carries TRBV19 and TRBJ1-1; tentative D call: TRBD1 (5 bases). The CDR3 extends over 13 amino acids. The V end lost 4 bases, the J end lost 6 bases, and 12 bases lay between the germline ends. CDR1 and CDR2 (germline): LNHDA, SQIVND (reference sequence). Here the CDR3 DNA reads TGTGCCAGTAGTAGTACCGGGACTTCTGAAGCTTTCTTT. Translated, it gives CASSSTGTSEAFF.